This TCR beta chain was identified during a study of blood T cells in healthy people across ages. In this sample, this clonotype turned up a few times. This CDR3 is built from 15 residues. Germline trimming cut 1 base from V and 4 bases from J; bases unmatched to any gene: 4. The germline V gene has CDR1 SGHRS and CDR2 YFSETQ. A second PCR of about 7 to 11 cycles used a sample-barcoded 5' primer and a J-beta primer mix. TCRdb reprocessed the 5' RACE reads via MiXCR and lists one record per CDR3 protein. There are 710,000 or so distinct CDR3 sequences in the sample; about a fifth occur only once, and roughly 22% lies in the top ten.

The V and J genes are TRBV5-1 and TRBJ2-5; 10 nucleotides line up with TRBD1. The sample consisted of blood. The origin of this receptor is a man in his 70s in good health. The CDR3 coding sequence is TGCGCCAGCAGCTTGTCGGGACAGGGGCCAGAGACCCAGTACTTC. Protein: CASSLSGQGPETQYF.